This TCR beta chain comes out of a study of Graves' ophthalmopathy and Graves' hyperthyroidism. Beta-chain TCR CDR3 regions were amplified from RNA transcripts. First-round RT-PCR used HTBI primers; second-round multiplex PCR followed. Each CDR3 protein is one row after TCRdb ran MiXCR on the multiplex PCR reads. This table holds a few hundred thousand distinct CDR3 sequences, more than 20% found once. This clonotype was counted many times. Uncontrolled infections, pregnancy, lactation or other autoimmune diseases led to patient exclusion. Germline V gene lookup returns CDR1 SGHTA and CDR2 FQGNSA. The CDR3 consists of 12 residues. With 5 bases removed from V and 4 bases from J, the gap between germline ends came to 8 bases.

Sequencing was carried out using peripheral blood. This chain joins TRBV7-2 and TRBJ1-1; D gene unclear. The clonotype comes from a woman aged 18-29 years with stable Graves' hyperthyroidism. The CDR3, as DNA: TGTGCCAGCAGCCCGACATCCACTGAAGCTTTCTTT. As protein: CASSPTSTEAFF.